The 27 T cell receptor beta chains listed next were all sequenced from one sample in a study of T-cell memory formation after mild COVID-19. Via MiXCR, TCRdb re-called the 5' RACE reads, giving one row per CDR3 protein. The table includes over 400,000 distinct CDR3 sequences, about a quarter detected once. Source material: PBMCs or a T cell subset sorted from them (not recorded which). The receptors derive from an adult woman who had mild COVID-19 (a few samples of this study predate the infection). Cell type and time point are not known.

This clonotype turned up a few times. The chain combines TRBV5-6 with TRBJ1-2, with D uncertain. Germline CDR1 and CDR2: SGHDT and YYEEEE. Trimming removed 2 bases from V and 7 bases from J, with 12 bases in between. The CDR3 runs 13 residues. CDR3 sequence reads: CASSFGPTGGYTF. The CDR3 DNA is TGTGCCAGCAGCTTTGGGCCCACCGGTGGCTACACCTTC.

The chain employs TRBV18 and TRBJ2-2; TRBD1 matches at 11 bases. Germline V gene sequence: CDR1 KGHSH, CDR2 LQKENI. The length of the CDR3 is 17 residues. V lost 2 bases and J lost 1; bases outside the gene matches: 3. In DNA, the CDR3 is TGTGCCAGCTCACCAGGACAGGGGGCCGGGAACACCGGGGAGCTGTTTTTT. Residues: CASSPGQGAGNTGELFF.

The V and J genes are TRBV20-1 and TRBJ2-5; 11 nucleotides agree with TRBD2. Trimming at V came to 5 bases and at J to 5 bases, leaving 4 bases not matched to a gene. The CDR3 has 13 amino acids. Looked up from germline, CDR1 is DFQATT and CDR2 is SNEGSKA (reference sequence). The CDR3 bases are TGCAGTGCTCCTAGCGGGGGGCTGGAGACCCAGTACTTC. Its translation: CSAPSGGLETQYF.

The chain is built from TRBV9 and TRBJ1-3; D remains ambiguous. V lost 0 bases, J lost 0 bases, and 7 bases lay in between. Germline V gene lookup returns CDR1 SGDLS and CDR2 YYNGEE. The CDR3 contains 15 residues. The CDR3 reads CASSVAQSSGNTIYF. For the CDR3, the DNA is TGTGCCAGCAGCGTAGCACAGTCCTCTGGAAACACCATATATTTT.

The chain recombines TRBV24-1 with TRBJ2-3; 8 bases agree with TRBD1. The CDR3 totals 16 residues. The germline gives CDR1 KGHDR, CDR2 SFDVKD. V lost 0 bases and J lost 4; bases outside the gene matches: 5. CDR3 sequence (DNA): TGTGCCACCAGTGATTTGCCGGGACAGGAGGCAGATACGCAGTATTTT. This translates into CATSDLPGQEADTQYF.

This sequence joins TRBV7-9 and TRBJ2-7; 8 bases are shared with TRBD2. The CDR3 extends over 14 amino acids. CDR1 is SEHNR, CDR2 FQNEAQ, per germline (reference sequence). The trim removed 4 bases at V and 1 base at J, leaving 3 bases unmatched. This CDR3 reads CASSSLAVSYEQYF. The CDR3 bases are TGTGCCAGCAGCTCACTAGCGGTATCCTACGAGCAGTACTTC.

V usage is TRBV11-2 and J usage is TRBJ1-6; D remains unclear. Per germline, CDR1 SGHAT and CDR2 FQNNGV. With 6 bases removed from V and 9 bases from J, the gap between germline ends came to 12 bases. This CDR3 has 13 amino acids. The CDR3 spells CASSPGFISPLHF. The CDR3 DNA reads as TGTGCCAGCAGTCCCGGATTTATTTCACCCCTCCACTTT.

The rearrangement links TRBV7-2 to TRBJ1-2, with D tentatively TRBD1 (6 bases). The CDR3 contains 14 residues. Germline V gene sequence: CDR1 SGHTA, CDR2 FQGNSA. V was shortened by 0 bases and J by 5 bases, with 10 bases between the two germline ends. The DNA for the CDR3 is TGTGCCAGCAGCTTAGCCCCCGGACAGTATGGCTACACCTTC. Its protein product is CASSLAPGQYGYTF.

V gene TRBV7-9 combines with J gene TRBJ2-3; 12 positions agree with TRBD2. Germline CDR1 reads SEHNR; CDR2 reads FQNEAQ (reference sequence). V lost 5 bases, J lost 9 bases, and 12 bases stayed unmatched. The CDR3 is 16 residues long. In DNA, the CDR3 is TGTGCCAGCAGCCCCGGACTAGCGGGGCCCCGGGGGACGCAGTATTTT. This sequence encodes CASSPGLAGPRGTQYF.

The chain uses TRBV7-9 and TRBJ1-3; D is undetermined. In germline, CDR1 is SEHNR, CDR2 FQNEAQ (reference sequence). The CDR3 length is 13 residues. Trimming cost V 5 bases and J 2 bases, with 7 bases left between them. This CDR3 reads CASSTGPGNTIYF. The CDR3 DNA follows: TGTGCCAGCAGCACCGGTCCTGGAAACACCATATATTTT.

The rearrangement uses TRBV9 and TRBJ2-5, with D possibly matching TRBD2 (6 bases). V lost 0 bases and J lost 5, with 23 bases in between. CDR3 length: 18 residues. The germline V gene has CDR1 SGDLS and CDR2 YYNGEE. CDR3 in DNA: TGTGCCAGCAGCGTAGCGCCGGAGAGGAGCGGCCGGGGGGAGACCCAGTACTTC. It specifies CASSVAPERSGRGETQYF.

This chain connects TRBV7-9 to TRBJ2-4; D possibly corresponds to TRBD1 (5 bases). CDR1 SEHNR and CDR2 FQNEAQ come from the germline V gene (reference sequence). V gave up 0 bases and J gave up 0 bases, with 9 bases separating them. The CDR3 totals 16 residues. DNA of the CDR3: TGTGCCAGCAGCTTAGCCGTGGGGCTAGCCAAAAACATTCAGTACTTC. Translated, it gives CASSLAVGLAKNIQYF.

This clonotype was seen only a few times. Written as DNA, the CDR3 is TGTGCCAGCAGTTTAATGGGCGGGAACGCCTACGAGCAGTACTTC. It specifies CASSLMGGNAYEQYF. This chain connects TRBV12-3 or TRBV12-4 to TRBJ2-7; a weak D match, TRBD2 (6 bases). Trimming left V 2 bases short and J 2 bases short, with 13 bases between. This CDR3 region has 15 residues.

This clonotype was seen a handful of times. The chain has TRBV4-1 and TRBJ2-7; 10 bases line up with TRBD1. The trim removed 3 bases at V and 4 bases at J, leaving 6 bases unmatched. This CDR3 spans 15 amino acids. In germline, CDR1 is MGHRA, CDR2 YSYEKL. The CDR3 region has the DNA TGCGCCAGCAGCCACTTCGGGACAGGGGTTTACGAGCAGTACTTC. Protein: CASSHFGTGVYEQYF.

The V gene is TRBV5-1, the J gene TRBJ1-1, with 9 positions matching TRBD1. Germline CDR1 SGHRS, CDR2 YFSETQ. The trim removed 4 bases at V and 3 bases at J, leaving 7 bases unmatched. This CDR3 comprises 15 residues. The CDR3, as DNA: TGCGCCAGCAGCCGGGACAGGGCGTCGGACACTGAAGCTTTCTTT. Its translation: CASSRDRASDTEAFF. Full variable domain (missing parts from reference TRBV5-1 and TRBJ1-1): KAGVTQTPRYLIKTRGQQVTLSCSPISGHRSVSWYQQTPGQGLQFLFEYFSETQRNKGNFPGRFSGRQFSNSRSEMNVSTLELGDSALYLCASSRDRASDTEAFFGQGTRLTVV.

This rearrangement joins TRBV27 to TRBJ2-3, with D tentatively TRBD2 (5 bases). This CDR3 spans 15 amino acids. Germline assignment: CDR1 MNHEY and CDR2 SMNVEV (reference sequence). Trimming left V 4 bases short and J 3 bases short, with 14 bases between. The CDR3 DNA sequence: TGTGCCAGCAGTTATGCGGTTGCGGGTACAGATACGCAGTATTTT. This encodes CASSYAVAGTDTQYF.

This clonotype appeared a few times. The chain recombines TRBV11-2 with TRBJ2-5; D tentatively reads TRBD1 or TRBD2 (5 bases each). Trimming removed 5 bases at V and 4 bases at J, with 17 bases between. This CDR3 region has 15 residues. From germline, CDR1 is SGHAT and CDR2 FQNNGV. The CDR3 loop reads CASSPSTGTGETQYF. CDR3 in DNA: TGTGCCAGCAGCCCCTCGACTGGGACGGGAGAGACCCAGTACTTC.

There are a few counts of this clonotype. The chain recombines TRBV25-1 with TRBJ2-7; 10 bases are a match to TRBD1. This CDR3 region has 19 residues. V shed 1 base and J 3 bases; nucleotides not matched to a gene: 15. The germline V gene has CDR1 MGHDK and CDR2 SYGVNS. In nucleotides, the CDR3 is TGTGCCAGCAGTGAATGGCCTGGCCTCGACGGGGACAGGGGCTACGAGCAGTACTTC. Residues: CASSEWPGLDGDRGYEQYF.

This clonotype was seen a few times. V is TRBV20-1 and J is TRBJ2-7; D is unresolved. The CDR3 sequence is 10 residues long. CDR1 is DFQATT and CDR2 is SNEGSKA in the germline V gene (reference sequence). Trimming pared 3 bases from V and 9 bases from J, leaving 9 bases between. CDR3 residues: CSASPLAQYF. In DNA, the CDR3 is TGCAGTGCTAGTCCCCTCGCGCAGTACTTC.

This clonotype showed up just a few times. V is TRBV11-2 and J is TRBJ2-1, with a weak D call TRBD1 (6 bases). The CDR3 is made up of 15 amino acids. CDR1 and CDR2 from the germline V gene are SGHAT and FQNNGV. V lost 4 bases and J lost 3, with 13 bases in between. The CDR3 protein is CASSSVGQNYNEQFF. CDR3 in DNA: TGTGCCAGCAGCTCCGTCGGACAGAACTACAATGAGCAGTTCTTC. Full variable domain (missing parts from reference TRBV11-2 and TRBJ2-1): EAGVAQSPRYKIIEKRQSVAFWCNPISGHATLYWYQQILGQGPKLLIQFQNNGVVDDSQLPKDRFSAERLKGVDSTLKIQPAKLEDSAVYLCASSSVGQNYNEQFFGPGTRLTVL.

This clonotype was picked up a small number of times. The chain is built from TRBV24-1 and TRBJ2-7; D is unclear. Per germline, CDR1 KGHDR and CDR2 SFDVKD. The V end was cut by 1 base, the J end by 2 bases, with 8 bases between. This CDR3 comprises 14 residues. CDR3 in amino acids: CATSDFRQTYEQYF. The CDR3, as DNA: TGTGCCACCAGTGATTTCCGACAAACCTACGAGCAGTACTTC.

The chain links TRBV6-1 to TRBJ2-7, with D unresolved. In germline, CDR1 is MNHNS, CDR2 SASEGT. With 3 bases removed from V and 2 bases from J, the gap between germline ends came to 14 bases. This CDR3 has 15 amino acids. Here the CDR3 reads CASSDPPWETYEQYF. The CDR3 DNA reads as TGTGCCAGCAGTGATCCGCCCTGGGAAACCTACGAGCAGTACTTC.

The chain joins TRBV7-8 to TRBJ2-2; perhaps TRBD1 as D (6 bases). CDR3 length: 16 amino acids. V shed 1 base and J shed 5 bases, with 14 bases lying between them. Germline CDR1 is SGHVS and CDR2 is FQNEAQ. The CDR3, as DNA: TGTGCCAGCAGCTTAGAGGGAAGGGGGTGGACCGGGGAGCTGTTTTTT. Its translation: CASSLEGRGWTGELFF.

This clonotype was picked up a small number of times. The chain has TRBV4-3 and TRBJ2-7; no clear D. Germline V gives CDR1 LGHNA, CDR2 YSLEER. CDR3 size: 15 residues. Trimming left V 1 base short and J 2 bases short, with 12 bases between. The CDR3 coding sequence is TGCGCCAGCAGCCAAGGTCTTTTCCAGACCTACGAGCAGTACTTC. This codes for CASSQGLFQTYEQYF.

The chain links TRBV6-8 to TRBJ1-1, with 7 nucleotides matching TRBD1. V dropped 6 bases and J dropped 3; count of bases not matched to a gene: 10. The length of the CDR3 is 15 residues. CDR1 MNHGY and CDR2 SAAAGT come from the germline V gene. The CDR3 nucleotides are TGTGCCAGCAGGACGAGGGGGCGCAGGGACACTGAAGCTTTCTTT. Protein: CASRTRGRRDTEAFF.

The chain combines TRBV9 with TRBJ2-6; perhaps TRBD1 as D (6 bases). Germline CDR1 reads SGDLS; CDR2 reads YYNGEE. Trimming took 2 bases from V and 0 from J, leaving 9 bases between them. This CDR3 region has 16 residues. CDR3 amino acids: CASSVQGSSGANVLTF. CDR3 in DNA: TGTGCCAGCAGCGTGCAGGGGAGCTCTGGGGCCAACGTCCTGACTTTC.

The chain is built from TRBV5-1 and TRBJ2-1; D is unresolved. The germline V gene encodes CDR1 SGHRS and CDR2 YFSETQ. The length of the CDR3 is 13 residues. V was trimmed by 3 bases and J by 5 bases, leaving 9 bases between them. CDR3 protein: CASSSQVDNEQFF. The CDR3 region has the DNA TGCGCCAGCAGCTCCCAGGTGGACAATGAGCAGTTCTTC.